Reported below is one T cell receptor beta chain. This sample is drawn from a study of response to subunit inactivated influenza vaccine. The CDR3 runs to 13 residues. Germline V lookup: CDR1 LGHNA, CDR2 YNFKEQ. The V end lost 3 bases, the J end lost 5 bases, and 11 bases lay between the germline ends. TCRdb reprocessed the RT-PCR reads with MiXCR, giving one entry per CDR3 protein. Among some 570,000 distinct CDR3 sequences, 11% were seen once, and the ten largest hold approximately 10%. Another study also made use of these data, one on T cells expressing NK-cell markers. From that study: In generating TCR beta cDNA, 5'RACE template switching with UMIs was used. In several donors, dominant clonotypes made up roughly 28.3-65% of CD3+CD56-NKG2C+ cells.

The receptor was derived from a man aged 50 to 60 who received an inactivated influenza vaccine. This chain uses TRBV4-2 with TRBJ2-7, with D unclear. The sequencing here drew on PBMCs from blood, taken on the day of vaccination. In DNA, the CDR3 is TGTGCCAGCAGCCATCGAGAGCAAGACGAGCAGTACTTC. Amino acid sequence: CASSHREQDEQYF.